This T cell receptor beta chain appears in the sequencing data of a study of T cells in women clearing cervical HPV infection. The CDR3 covers 14 residues. The V and J ends lost 1 base and 4 bases respectively, with 5 bases between them. Per germline, CDR1 SEHNR and CDR2 FQNEAQ (reference sequence). The study, taken as a whole, reports: Associations may precede or follow infection; HPV-specific or memory T cells were not isolated. Cases carried less TRBV6-7 than controls: approximately 0.1% versus 0.16%. Repertoire richness, not evenness, was significantly elevated in CIN3+ cases versus controls.

Some clones are missing from TCRdb's copy, which holds only in-frame ones; the method was immunoSEQ multiplex PCR. The sample includes under 45,000 clones. This clone is medium-sized (0.01 to 0.1%) by frequency. The target antigen is unknown. The CDR3 end lies 3 residues beyond the end of the read and is filled in from the germline J gene. The sample comprised blood buffy coat. This receptor was obtained from a woman between 18 and 70 years old with a cervical HPV16 infection that either progressed to CIN3+ or cleared (not recorded which). The V gene is TRBV7-9, the J gene TRBJ1-6; D is unclear. The CDR3 is CASSLEQYNSPLHF. The CDR3 DNA, read in part, is TGTGCCAGCAGCTTAGAACAGTATAATTCACCC.